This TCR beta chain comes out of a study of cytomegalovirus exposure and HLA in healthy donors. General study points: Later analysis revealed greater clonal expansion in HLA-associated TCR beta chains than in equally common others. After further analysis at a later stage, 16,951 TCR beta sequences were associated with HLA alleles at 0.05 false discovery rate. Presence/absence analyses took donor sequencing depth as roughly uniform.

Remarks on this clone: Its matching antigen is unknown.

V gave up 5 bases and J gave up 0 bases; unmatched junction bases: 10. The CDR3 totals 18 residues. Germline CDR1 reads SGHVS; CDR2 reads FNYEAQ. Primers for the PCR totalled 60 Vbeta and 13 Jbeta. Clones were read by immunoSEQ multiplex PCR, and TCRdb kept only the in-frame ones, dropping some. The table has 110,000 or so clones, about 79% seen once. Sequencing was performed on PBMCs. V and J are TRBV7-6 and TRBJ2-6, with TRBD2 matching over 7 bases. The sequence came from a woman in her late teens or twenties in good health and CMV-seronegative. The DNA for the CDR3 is TGTGCCAGCAGCATAACCGGGAGGTCCCTCTCTGGGGCCAACGTCCTGACTTTC. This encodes CASSITGRSLSGANVLTF.